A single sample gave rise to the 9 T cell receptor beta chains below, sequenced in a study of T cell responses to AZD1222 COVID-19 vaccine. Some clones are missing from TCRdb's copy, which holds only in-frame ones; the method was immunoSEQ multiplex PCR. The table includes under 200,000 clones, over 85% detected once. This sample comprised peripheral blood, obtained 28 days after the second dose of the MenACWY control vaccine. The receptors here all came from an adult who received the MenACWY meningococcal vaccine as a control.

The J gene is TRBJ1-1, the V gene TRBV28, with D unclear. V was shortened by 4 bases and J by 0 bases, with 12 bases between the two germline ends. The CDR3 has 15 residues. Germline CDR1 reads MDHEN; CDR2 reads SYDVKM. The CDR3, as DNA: TGTGCCAGCAGTTCCCTCCGGGATATGAACACTGAAGCTTTCTTT. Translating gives CASSSLRDMNTEAFF.

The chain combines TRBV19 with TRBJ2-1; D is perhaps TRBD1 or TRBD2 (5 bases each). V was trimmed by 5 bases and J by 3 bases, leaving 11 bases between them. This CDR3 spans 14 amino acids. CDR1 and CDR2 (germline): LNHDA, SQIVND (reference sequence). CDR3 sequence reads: CASSPGRRYNEQFF. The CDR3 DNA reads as TGTGCCAGTAGTCCGGGACGCCGCTACAATGAGCAGTTCTTC.

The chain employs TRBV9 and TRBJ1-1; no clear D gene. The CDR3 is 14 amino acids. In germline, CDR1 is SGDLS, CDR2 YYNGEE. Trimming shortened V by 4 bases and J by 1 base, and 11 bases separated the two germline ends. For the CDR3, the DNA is TGTGCCAGCAGCACCTTTTACCGGAACACTGAAGCTTTCTTT. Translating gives CASSTFYRNTEAFF.

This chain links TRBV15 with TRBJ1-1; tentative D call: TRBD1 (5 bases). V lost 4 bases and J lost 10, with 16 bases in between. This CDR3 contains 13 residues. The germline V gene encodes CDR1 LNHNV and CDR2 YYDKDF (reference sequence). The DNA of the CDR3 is TGTGCCACCAGCATAGAGGTATCTGGGGGAGCTTTCTTT. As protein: CATSIEVSGGAFF.

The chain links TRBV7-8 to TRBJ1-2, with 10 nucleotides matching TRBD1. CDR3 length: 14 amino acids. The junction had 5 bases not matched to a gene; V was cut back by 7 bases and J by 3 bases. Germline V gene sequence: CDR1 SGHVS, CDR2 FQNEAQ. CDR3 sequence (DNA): TGTGCCAGCACCAGGGACAGGGGAGACTATGGCTACACCTTC. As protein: CASTRDRGDYGYTF. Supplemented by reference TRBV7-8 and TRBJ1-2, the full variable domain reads GAGVSQSPRYKVAKRGQDVALRCDPISGHVSLFWYQQALGQGPEFLTYFQNEAQLDKSGLPSDRFFAERPEGSVSTLKIQRTQQEDSAVYLCASTRDRGDYGYTFGSGTRLTVV.

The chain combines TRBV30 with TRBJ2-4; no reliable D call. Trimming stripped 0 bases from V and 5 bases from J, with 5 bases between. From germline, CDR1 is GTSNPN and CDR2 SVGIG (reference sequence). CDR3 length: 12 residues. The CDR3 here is CAWSVLENIQYF. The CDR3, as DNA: TGTGCCTGGAGTGTCCTGGAAAACATTCAGTACTTC.

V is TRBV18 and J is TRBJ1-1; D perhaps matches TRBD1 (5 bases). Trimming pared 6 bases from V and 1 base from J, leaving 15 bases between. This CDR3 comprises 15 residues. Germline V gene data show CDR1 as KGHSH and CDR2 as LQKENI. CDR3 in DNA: TGTGCCAGCTCCCCGGACGCGGGGCGGAACACTGAAGCTTTCTTT. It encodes CASSPDAGRNTEAFF.

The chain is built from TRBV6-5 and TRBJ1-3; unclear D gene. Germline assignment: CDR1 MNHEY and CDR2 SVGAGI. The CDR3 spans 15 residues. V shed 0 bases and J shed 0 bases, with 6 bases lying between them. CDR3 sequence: CASSYSSFSGNTIYF. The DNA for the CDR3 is TGTGCCAGCAGTTACTCGAGTTTCTCTGGAAACACCATATATTTT.

Here the CDR3 reads CASSPDGETEAFF. DNA for the CDR3: TGTGCCAGCAGCCCGGACGGGGAAACTGAAGCTTTCTTT. The J gene is TRBJ1-1, the V gene TRBV3-1 (or the pseudogene TRBV3-2); D not resolved. Trimming left V 4 bases short and J 5 bases short, with 11 bases between. CDR3 size: 13 residues. The germline V gene has CDR1 LGHDT and CDR2 YNNKEL (reference sequence).